The sequence of this TCR beta chain was determined in a study of T cells after posttransplantation cyclophosphamide (dated by TCRdb to the mid-2010s). The study in broad terms: Using TRB sequencing, the study followed how the T cell repertoire reconstituted after myeloablative bone marrow transplantation in which posttransplantation cyclophosphamide served as GVHD prophylaxis. Samples from under 40 PTCy-treated patients, along with samples from about 17 of their related bone marrow donors, underwent antigen receptor sequencing. Because TRA and TRB clonality correlated tightly in roughly ten samples, later TCR analyses were limited to TRB. Public TRB sequences were compared against a database of over 3,000 sequences linked to responses to pathogens, tumor antigens, self-antigens and alloantigens. TRB sequencing was performed on blood from all 35 or so PTCy patients with 1-year posttransplant specimens. In 3 patients, up to about 3 additional blood samples taken between 2 and 5.2 years after transplant also underwent TRB sequencing, as did pretransplant blood from a handful of patients.

Genomic DNA was the input for TRB sequencing, which was run either with the immunoSEQ assay at survey resolution or with the hsTCRB kit. Per the original workflow: The immunoSEQ software was used for initial read processing, and the LymphoSeq R package was used for repertoire analyses. Clonality was computed as 1 minus normalized Shannon entropy, and a Gini coefficient was also calculated for each TRB dataset. To infer phenotypes in unsorted samples, TRB sequences from sorted subsets of the recipient or donor were mapped onto unsorted samples from the same recipient. TCRdb obtained this table from immuneACCESS and retained in-frame rearrangements with V and J assigned. These tables miss some clones; where compared with another copy, unresolved V genes account for less than half of the shortfall, and the remainder is unexplained. That table supplies the V and J calls and clone size; D and trimming were determined from the DNA. The table for this sample lists more than 10,000 clones; 75% to 95% of them were counted only once. The ten top clones hold around 3.9% of the sample.

The germline V gene (reference sequence) supplies CDR1 MNHEY and CDR2 SMNVEV. Trimming takes 5 bases off V and 16 bases off J; junction bases not matched to a gene: 10. From the cysteine up to the phenylalanine, the CDR3 has a length of 14 residues. CDR3 DNA is the only sequence kept; it has 42 bases, read in frame from the first base. What the treatment or condition label conveys for this sample: high-dose cyclophosphamide on days +3 and +4 as single-agent GVHD prophylaxis. PTCy patients received busulfan and fludarabine conditioning, a related or unrelated marrow graft, and cyclophosphamide on days +3 and +4. The PTCy-treated patients were enrolled in a prospective multi-institutional clinical trial. Mononuclear cells from peripheral blood and bone marrow were separated by Ficoll-Hypaque density centrifugation and then cryopreserved. The investigation overall reported the following: Across roughly 45 patients, recipient CMV seropositivity and CMV reactivation were highly associated with TRB clonality; PTCy diversity was similar to CNI/methotrexate controls. Donor-recipient similarity was low at 1-2 months but rose over the first year, and later blood repertoires were often dominated by donor CD8+ memory clones. The TRB repertoires of T cells infiltrating skin or GI tract showed only limited overlap with the TRB repertoires of T cells in blood.

A remark on this clone: No cognate antigen has been identified for it. Within one base of it there is no much larger clone, and no base qualities were kept.

This receptor was taken from a female patient aged 25-40 years who received an allogeneic stem cell transplant from an unrelated donor, was CMV-positive, and had no GVHD. It is possible that, after a transplant, some T cells come from the graft donor. Recombination connected TRBV27 to TRBJ1-6, with 11 central nucleotides matching TRBD1. Source: PBMCs, taken after allogeneic stem cell transplant with posttransplant cyclophosphamide. The CDR3 has the sequence CASSPGTGGRYLHF. The nucleotide sequence reads TGTGCCAGCAGTCCAGGGACAGGGGGGCGTTATCTCCACTTT.